This T cell receptor (beta chain) was found in a study of blood T cell repertoires in COVID-19. Study as a whole: Acute-phase and convalescent COVID-19 samples originated in the United States, Italy and Spain. T cells, B-cell-depleted T cells, or PBMCs supplied cDNA or gDNA.

Original processing notes: Amplification of reference gene primers provided the estimated nucleated cell counts. Profiling relied on immunoSEQ multiplex PCR, and the TCRdb table lists in-frame clones only, not all of them. V, J and clone size derive from that table, while D and trimming were established from the DNA sequence. This repertoire shows some 130,000 clones, approximately 78% found once; its top ten account for approximately 11%. The ends were cut back, 2 bases at V and 7 bases at J, with 9 bases in the middle. The V gene's germline CDR1 is SGHTA and CDR2 FQGNSA. The CDR3 loop spans 13 amino acids.

This rearrangement joins TRBV7-2 to TRBJ2-1; D not certain. Sequenced material: peripheral blood. This sequence originates from a man aged 60 to 69 who had recovered from COVID-19. CDR3 DNA sequence: TGTGCCAGCAGCTTATCACACCAGAATGAGCAGTTCTTC. Translation: CASSLSHQNEQFF.